A selection of T cell receptor beta chains follows, all from one sample in a study of Ad26.COV2.S vaccination and SARS-CoV-2 variants. Some clones are missing from TCRdb's copy, which holds only in-frame ones; the method was immunoSEQ multiplex PCR. Altogether roughly 320,000 clones are present, roughly 91% being singletons, with the ten largest covering about 3%. The starting material was peripheral blood, obtained in a trial of Ad26.COV2.S vaccine versus placebo. The receptors were gathered from a person between 18 and 65 years old who received the Ad26.COV2.S COVID-19 vaccine or a placebo. CDR3s include the opening cysteine and the closing phenylalanine or tryptophan. The D gene is left open where the match is weak. Rows give clone size only sometimes, using once, few, many, or a class for an expanded clone.

V gene,J gene,clone size,D gene,CDR3 protein,CDR3 DNA
TRBV5-1,TRBJ1-5,.,.,CASSLGQSGQPQHF,TGCGCCAGCAGCTTAGGACAGTCAGGGCAGCCCCAGCATTTT
TRBV6-5,TRBJ1-6,.,TRBD1,CASSYGQGLVSPLHF,TGTGCCAGCAGTTACGGACAGGGATTGGTCTCACCCCTCCACTTT
TRBV18,TRBJ2-5,.,TRBD2,CASSPNGGNQETQYF,TGTGCCAGCTCACCTAACGGGGGGAACCAAGAGACCCAGTACTTC
TRBV5-1,TRBJ2-2,.,TRBD2,CASSLVPAGGTGELFF,TGCGCCAGCAGCTTGGTACCAGCGGGGGGGACCGGGGAGCTGTTTTTT
TRBV4-3,TRBJ1-2,.,TRBD1,CASSQGKGAGYGYTF,TGCGCCAGCAGCCAAGGGAAGGGGGCCGGCTATGGCTACACCTTC
TRBV18,TRBJ1-6,.,TRBD1,CASSLGTGVNNSPLHF,TGTGCCAGCTCACTAGGGACAGGGGTTAATAATTCACCCCTCCACTTT
TRBV7-9,TRBJ1-2,.,.,CASSHGTYGYTF,TGTGCCAGCAGCCATGGGACCTATGGCTACACCTTC
TRBV27,TRBJ2-1,.,TRBD2,CASSRVFGLGNEQFF,TGTGCCAGCAGTAGGGTGTTCGGACTAGGGAATGAGCAGTTCTTC
TRBV6-5,TRBJ2-5,.,.,CASAGGARETQYF,TGTGCCAGTGCCGGCGGGGCTCGAGAGACCCAGTACTTC
TRBV11-2,TRBJ1-2,.,TRBD1,CASSLGGAGGYGYTF,TGTGCCAGCAGCTTAGGGGGTGCAGGGGGGTATGGCTACACCTTC
TRBV27,TRBJ1-2,.,.,CASSFGGGYTF,TGTGCCAGCAGTTTCGGGGGTGGCTACACCTTC
TRBV7-2,TRBJ2-2,once,.,CASSLEGRGNTGELFF,TGTGCCAGCAGCTTAGAGGGCAGGGGCAACACCGGGGAGCTGTTTTTT
TRBV6-1,TRBJ1-1,.,TRBD1,CASSERTGRTEAFF,TGTGCCAGCAGTGAAAGGACAGGGCGGACTGAAGCTTTCTTT
TRBV30,TRBJ1-2,few,TRBD1,CAWSELPQGANGYTF,TGTGCCTGGAGTGAGCTACCACAGGGGGCGAATGGCTACACCTTC
TRBV27,TRBJ2-3,.,.,CASSFQASRGDTQYF,TGTGCCAGCAGTTTCCAGGCTAGCCGAGGAGATACGCAGTATTTT
TRBV5-1,TRBJ2-2,.,.,CASSTQGRDTGELFF,TGCGCCAGCAGCACACAGGGACGGGACACCGGGGAGCTGTTTTTT
TRBV4-2,TRBJ1-5,.,TRBD1,CASSLQAQGVGNQPQHF,TGTGCCAGCAGCCTTCAAGCCCAGGGGGTTGGCAATCAGCCCCAGCATTTT
TRBV9,TRBJ2-1,.,TRBD2,CASSAPGLPAGQFF,TGTGCCAGCAGCGCCCCGGGACTACCTGCTGGGCAGTTCTTC
TRBV13,TRBJ2-5,.,.,CASSLSLETQYF,TGTGCCAGCAGCCTTTCCTTGGAGACCCAGTACTTC
TRBV13,TRBJ1-5,.,.,CASSLGLNQPQHF,TGTGCCAGCAGCTTAGGCCTAAATCAGCCCCAGCATTTT
TRBV13,TRBJ1-4,.,.,CASSYRVKAGEKLFF,TGTGCCAGCAGCTACCGGGTTAAGGCGGGGGAAAAACTGTTTTTT
TRBV10-3,TRBJ1-2,.,.,CAISNSGTDGYTF,TGTGCCATCAGTAATTCCGGGACGGATGGCTACACCTTC
TRBV9,TRBJ2-1,.,.,CASSDGGRSYNEQFF,TGTGCCAGCAGCGACGGGGGGCGCTCCTACAATGAGCAGTTCTTC
TRBV6-1,TRBJ1-5,.,.,CASSERGWGNQPQHF,TGTGCCAGCAGTGAACGGGGGTGGGGAAATCAGCCCCAGCATTTT
TRBV4-1,TRBJ2-3,.,.,CASSRGTACYF,TGCGCCAGCAGCCGCGGGACAGCTTGTTATTTT
TRBV29-1,TRBJ2-7,.,TRBD1,CSVAGTGRCEQYF,TGCAGCGTAGCCGGGACAGGGAGGTGCGAGCAGTACTTC
TRBV6-2/TRBV6-3,TRBJ1-3,.,TRBD1,CASSFGTGAGNTIYF,TGTGCCAGCAGTTTCGGGACAGGGGCTGGAAACACCATATATTTT
TRBV6-5,TRBJ1-4,.,TRBD1,CASSLGQAFNEKLFF,TGTGCCAGCAGTTTAGGACAGGCCTTTAATGAAAAACTGTTTTTT
TRBV4-1,TRBJ1-5,.,.,CASSQEGPSNQPQHF,TGCGCCAGCAGCCAAGAGGGACCGAGCAATCAGCCCCAGCATTTT
TRBV5-1,TRBJ2-2,.,.,CASSLGVAGELFF,TGCGCCAGCAGCTTGGGAGTGGCCGGGGAGCTGTTTTTT
TRBV30,TRBJ2-1,.,.,CAWSDNEQFF,TGTGCCTGGTCGGACAATGAGCAGTTCTTC
TRBV7-8,TRBJ1-1,.,.,CASSLQGNTEAFF,TGTGCCAGCAGCTTACAGGGAAACACTGAAGCTTTCTTT
TRBV9,TRBJ1-3,.,.,CASSVEGSSGNTIYF,TGTGCCAGCAGCGTAGAGGGGAGCTCTGGAAACACCATATATTTT
TRBV6-4,TRBJ1-5,.,.,CASSGGPFPGGNQPQHF,TGTGCCAGCAGTGGAGGTCCCTTCCCCGGAGGCAATCAGCCCCAGCATTTT
TRBV7-2,TRBJ1-2,.,TRBD1,CASDKRQGDGYTF,TGTGCCAGCGATAAGAGACAGGGTGACGGCTACACCTTC
TRBV7-2,TRBJ1-1,.,TRBD1,CASSYQGDTEAFF,TGTGCCAGCAGCTATCAGGGGGACACTGAAGCTTTCTTT
TRBV5-5,TRBJ1-2,.,.,CASSPGTDNYGYTF,TGTGCCAGCAGCCCAGGGACGGACAACTATGGCTACACCTTC
TRBV7-9,TRBJ2-7,.,TRBD1,CASSLTNTGGEQYF,TGTGCCAGCAGCTTAACAAACACAGGGGGCGAGCAGTACTTC
TRBV11-2,TRBJ1-1,.,.,CASSFGGIEAFF,TGTGCCAGCAGCTTCGGAGGAATTGAAGCTTTCTTT
TRBV19,TRBJ1-2,.,.,CASSIGDGYTF,TGTGCCAGTAGTATAGGGGATGGCTACACCTTC
TRBV27,TRBJ1-5,.,.,CASRPTGNGQPQHF,TGTGCCAGCAGGCCCACAGGGAATGGTCAGCCCCAGCATTTT
TRBV13,TRBJ1-4,.,.,CASRQGFREKLFF,TGTGCCAGCAGACAGGGATTTCGGGAAAAACTGTTTTTT
TRBV6-2/TRBV6-3,TRBJ1-5,.,TRBD1,CASSYSDRGLRNQPQHF,TGTGCCAGCAGTTACTCCGACAGGGGGCTTCGCAATCAGCCCCAGCATTTT
TRBV3-1/TRBV3-2,TRBJ1-5,.,.,CASSQEGQGHQPQHF,TGTGCCAGCAGCCAAGAGGGTCAGGGGCATCAGCCCCAGCATTTT
TRBV5-6,TRBJ2-5,once,.,CASRPRLQETQYF,TGTGCCAGCCGTCCGAGGCTACAAGAGACCCAGTACTTC
TRBV7-9,TRBJ2-1,.,TRBD2,CASSLAREGQFF,TGTGCCAGCAGCTTAGCCAGGGAGGGGCAGTTCTTC
TRBV5-1,TRBJ1-3,.,.,CASSLAMGYSGNTIYF,TGCGCCAGCAGCTTGGCAATGGGATACTCTGGAAACACCATATATTTT
TRBV6-6,TRBJ2-5,.,.,CASSPGGTKSKTQYF,TGTGCCAGCAGCCCGGGGGGCACTAAGTCAAAGACCCAGTACTTC
TRBV7-8,TRBJ1-1,.,.,CASSSPLGGLNTEAFF,TGTGCCAGCAGCTCCCCGCTGGGGGGCCTGAACACTGAAGCTTTCTTT
TRBV5-1,TRBJ1-6,.,.,CASSPVPGTGNSPLHF,TGCGCCAGCAGCCCCGTACCCGGGACGGGGAATTCACCCCTCCACTTT
TRBV6-5,TRBJ2-1,.,TRBD2,CASSIAGGWNEQFF,TGTGCCAGCAGTATAGCGGGGGGTTGGAATGAGCAGTTCTTC
TRBV19,TRBJ2-7,.,.,CAREPGAPVEQYF,TGTGCCCGAGAGCCAGGGGCCCCGGTCGAGCAGTACTTC
TRBV6-1,TRBJ2-7,.,TRBD2,CASSAPWTSGGSYEQYF,TGTGCCAGCAGTGCGCCTTGGACTAGCGGGGGTTCCTACGAGCAGTACTTC
TRBV29-1,TRBJ2-7,.,.,CSVEDERSYEQYF,TGCAGCGTTGAAGATGAAAGGTCCTACGAGCAGTACTTC
TRBV5-4,TRBJ2-3,.,.,CASSSGQDTDTQYF,TGTGCCAGCAGCTCCGGACAAGACACAGATACGCAGTATTTT
TRBV7-2,TRBJ1-2,few,.,CASSNRRNYGYTF,TGTGCCAGCAGCAATCGACGGAACTATGGCTACACCTTC
TRBV5-6,TRBJ1-1,.,TRBD1,CASSLAGTGLGDTEAFF,TGTGCCAGCAGTTTAGCCGGGACAGGGTTAGGGGACACTGAAGCTTTCTTT
TRBV30,TRBJ2-5,.,TRBD2,CAWRGTSGGRGSQETQYF,TGTGCCTGGAGAGGGACTAGCGGGGGTCGCGGATCCCAAGAGACCCAGTACTTC
TRBV29-1,TRBJ2-1,.,.,CSVEDYNEQFF,TGCAGCGTCGAAGACTACAATGAGCAGTTCTTC